The 23 T cell receptor beta chains below all came from one sample that was sequenced in a study of PD-L1 blockade in urothelial cancer (dated by TCRdb to 2016 to 2017). Receptors were amplified or captured by the immunoSEQ multiplex PCR assay. This immuneACCESS table, as held by TCRdb, lists in-frame sequences with V and J called but not all clones. Of the missing ones, under half trace to an unresolved V gene in checked studies; the others have no known cause. Across this sample there are some 84,000 clones, with about four fifths seen only once. More than 8% of the sample is held by the ten biggest clonotypes. The sequenced sample was PBMCs, obtained around atezolizumab (anti-PD-L1) treatment. These receptors all stem from a man between 65 and 80 years old with urothelial cancer.

This clone turned up a few times. The chain uses TRBV7-2 and TRBJ1-2; 7 bases fit TRBD1. V shed 5 bases and J 8 bases; nucleotides not matched to a gene: 11. This CDR3 is built from 14 residues. Per germline, CDR1 SGHTA and CDR2 FQGNSA. The CDR3 is CASSLDVTGLGYTF. For the CDR3, the DNA is TGTGCCAGCAGCCTCGACGTGACAGGGCTCGGCTACACCTTC.

The chain has TRBV5-4 and TRBJ2-7; 9 bases fit TRBD1. CDR1 and CDR2 (germline): SGHNT, YYREEE (reference sequence). J lost 1 base, V lost 6 bases, and 5 bases had no gene match. The CDR3 has 14 residues. This CDR3 reads CASTPDRGSYEQYF. CDR3 DNA: TGTGCCAGCACCCCCGACAGGGGGTCCTACGAGCAGTACTTC. Combining the CDR3 with reference TRBV5-4 and TRBJ2-7 gives the whole variable domain ETGVTQSPTHLIKTRGQQVTLRCSSQSGHNTVSWYQQALGQGPQFIFQYYREEENGRGNFPPRFSGLQFPNYSSELNVNALELDDSALYLCASTPDRGSYEQYFGPGTRLTVT.

Turning to this clone: Distinct nucleotide sequences in the sample also encode this CDR3. The rearrangement links TRBV6-1 to TRBJ1-4; possible D gene TRBD1, 6 bases. V lost 0 bases and J 7 bases, leaving 12 bases between the germline ends. Per germline, CDR1 MNHNS and CDR2 SASEGT. CDR3 length equals 15 residues. CDR3 sequence: CASSEAGGPGEKLFF. The CDR3 DNA sequence: TGTGCCAGCAGTGAAGCGGGGGGGCCGGGTGAAAAACTGTTTTTT.

This chain joins TRBV7-9 and TRBJ1-5, with a possible D match to TRBD1 (5 bases). Trimming took off 2 bases at V and 4 bases at J, with 6 bases between the two ends. The V gene's germline CDR1 is SEHNR and CDR2 FQNEAQ (reference sequence). There are 13 residues in the CDR3. The CDR3 coding sequence is TGTGCCAGCAGCTTACAGGGTAATCAGCCCCAGCATTTT. Amino acids: CASSLQGNQPQHF.

This clone was seen a single time. The rearrangement uses TRBV18 and TRBJ2-3, with TRBD1 matching 8 bases. Germline assignment: CDR1 KGHSH and CDR2 LQKENI. V lost 0 bases and J lost 1; bases outside the gene matches: 3. The CDR3 loop spans 16 amino acids. The CDR3 sequence is CASSPPETGGTDTQYF. The DNA for the CDR3 is TGTGCCAGCTCACCACCGGAGACAGGGGGCACAGATACGCAGTATTTT.

This clone was observed many times. The V and J genes are TRBV10-3 and TRBJ2-7, with D perhaps TRBD2 (6 bases). The ends were cut back, 0 bases at V and 5 bases at J, with 17 bases in the middle. The CDR3 spans 16 residues. The germline CDR1 and CDR2 sequences are ENHRY and SYGVKD. The CDR3 loop reads CAISESRRTTPNEQYF. CDR3 DNA: TGTGCCATCAGTGAGTCACGTAGGACTACTCCGAACGAGCAGTACTTC.

This chain uses TRBV5-1 with TRBJ1-2, with 12 bases matching TRBD1. J lost 3 bases, V lost 4 bases, and 7 bases had no gene match. Looked up from germline, CDR1 is SGHRS and CDR2 is YFSETQ. The CDR3 is made up of 16 amino acids. The CDR3 region has the DNA TGCGCCAGCAGCCCCGGGACAGGGGGCAGCGACTATGGCTACACCTTC. Translated, it gives CASSPGTGGSDYGYTF.

The chain employs TRBV19 and TRBJ1-2; TRBD1 agrees at 8 bases. Per the germline V gene, CDR1 is LNHDA and CDR2 is SQIVND (reference sequence). This CDR3 spans 15 amino acids. The V gene end was trimmed by 7 bases and the J gene end by 6 bases; junction bases not matched to a gene: 13. CDR3: CASTLPQGADDGYTF. The CDR3 nucleotides are TGTGCCAGTACCTTACCCCAGGGGGCAGACGATGGCTACACCTTC.

The CDR3 DNA reads TGTGCCAGCAGCGCCGGGTTGACTAGCGGGAATCGGGGAGATACGCAGTATTTT. It yields the protein CASSAGLTSGNRGDTQYF. The chain is built from TRBV9 and TRBJ2-3; TRBD2 matches at 11 bases. The CDR3 contains 18 residues. J gave up 5 bases and V 3 bases, and 14 bases lay outside the gene matches. Germline CDR1 is SGDLS and CDR2 is YYNGEE.

The chain employs TRBV18 and TRBJ2-6, with D maybe TRBD1 (6 bases). The CDR3 has 17 amino acids. Germline assignment: CDR1 KGHSH and CDR2 LQKENI. Trimming pared 3 bases from V and 0 bases from J, leaving 12 bases between. The CDR3, as DNA: TGTGCCAGCTCACCGCCGGGACAACCCTCTGGGGCCAACGTCCTGACTTTC. This translates into CASSPPGQPSGANVLTF.

The V gene is TRBV10-3, the J gene TRBJ2-7; D is perhaps TRBD1 (5 bases). The CDR3 spans 14 residues. V gave up 0 bases and J gave up 0 bases, with 6 bases separating them. Germline CDR1 is ENHRY and CDR2 is SYGVKD. This CDR3 is CAISESGDSYEQYF. In DNA form, the CDR3 reads TGTGCCATCAGTGAGTCAGGGGACTCCTACGAGCAGTACTTC.

J is TRBJ2-1 and V is TRBV10-3, with 7 bases matching TRBD1. CDR1 ENHRY and CDR2 SYGVKD come from the germline V gene. Trimming removed 7 bases from V and 6 bases from J; junction bases left unmatched: 12. This CDR3 spans 15 amino acids. CDR3 amino acids: CAITSEAGGSNEQFF. CDR3 coding DNA: TGTGCCATCACCTCCGAGGCAGGGGGTAGCAATGAGCAGTTCTTC.

This sequence joins TRBV19 and TRBJ2-3; D is uncertain. From germline, CDR1 is LNHDA and CDR2 SQIVND (reference sequence). Trimming pared 10 bases from V and 6 bases from J, leaving 17 bases between. The CDR3 has 13 residues. The CDR3 DNA is TGTGCCACCACACCGCGAGGCGGCGATACGCAGTATTTT. Translated, it gives CATTPRGGDTQYF.

This chain connects TRBV6-6 to TRBJ1-1; the D is unclear. Trimming shortened V by 6 bases and J by 2 bases, and 13 bases separated the two germline ends. The germline V gene has CDR1 MNHNY and CDR2 SVGAGI (reference sequence). CDR3 length: 14 residues. The CDR3 DNA follows: TGTGCCAGCAGCCCCATCAGGTTTAACACTGAAGCTTTCTTT. It encodes CASSPIRFNTEAFF.

On this clone itself: Other DNA sequences in the same sample also yield this CDR3. V usage is TRBV7-2 and J usage is TRBJ2-5; 10 bases agree with TRBD2. Germline lookup yields CDR1 SGHTA and CDR2 FQGNSA. The CDR3 runs 14 residues. V was clipped by 2 bases and J by 5 bases; unmatched bases: 2. CDR3 coding DNA: TGTGCCAGCAGCTTAACTAGCGGGGAGGAGACCCAGTACTTC. Its protein product is CASSLTSGEETQYF.

This chain joins TRBV27 and TRBJ2-7; unclear D gene. Trimming cost V 8 bases and J 5 bases, with 16 bases left between them. The CDR3 contains 13 residues. In germline, CDR1 is MNHEY, CDR2 SMNVEV (reference sequence). CDR3 nucleotide sequence: TGTGCCAGCGGTCCTACCGGTCGGGACGAGCAGTACTTC. Amino acid sequence: CASGPTGRDEQYF.

The chain is built from TRBV5-1 and TRBJ2-2; a possible D gene is TRBD2 (6 bases). V lost 9 bases and J lost 0, with 18 bases in between. Germline assignment: CDR1 SGHRS and CDR2 YFSETQ. This CDR3 is 16 amino acids long. CDR3 bases: TGCGCCACACGAAGGACGGGGGACCCGAACACCGGGGAGCTGTTTTTT. Translation gives CATRRTGDPNTGELFF.

The V and J genes are TRBV18 and TRBJ1-1; 8 nucleotides align to TRBD1. The CDR3 covers 15 residues. J was trimmed by 2 bases and V by 2 bases; bases with no gene match: 4. CDR1 is KGHSH and CDR2 is LQKENI in the germline V gene. CDR3 nucleotide sequence: TGTGCCAGCTCACCAGGGACAGGTTCCAACACTGAAGCTTTCTTT. Amino acids: CASSPGTGSNTEAFF. Using reference TRBV18 and TRBJ1-1 for the parts outside the CDR3, the full variable domain is NAGVMQNPRHLVRRRGQEARLRCSPMKGHSHVYWYRQLPEEGLKFMVYLQKENIIDESGMPKERFSAEFPKEGPSILRIQQVVRGDSAAYFCASSPGTGSNTEAFFGQGTRLTVV.

The chain combines TRBV5-8 with TRBJ2-7; maybe TRBD1 (7 bases). Trimming took off 4 bases at V and 7 bases at J, with 21 bases between the two ends. The CDR3 is 15 residues long. The V gene's germline CDR1 is SGHTS and CDR2 YDEGEE. The CDR3, as DNA: TGTGCCAGCAGCCCAGGAGGGGGCCGACTTGGGGAGCAGTACTTC. It translates to CASSPGGGRLGEQYF.

The chain couples TRBV6-1 to TRBJ1-1, with D unresolved. Germline-derived CDR1 and CDR2 are MNHNS and SASEGT. This CDR3 spans 14 amino acids. The germline V and J ends were trimmed by 5 bases and 6 bases, with 16 bases remaining between them. The CDR3 here is CASSSNGGVSEAFF. CDR3 bases: TGTGCCAGCAGTAGTAATGGTGGAGTTTCTGAAGCTTTCTTT.

The genes are TRBV6-4 and TRBJ2-4; D is perhaps TRBD1 (6 bases). Germline V gene data show CDR1 as MRHNA and CDR2 as SNTAGT. The CDR3 length is 16 residues. V was cut by 1 base and J by 7 bases, with 17 bases left in between. In nucleotides, the CDR3 is TGTGCCAGCAGTGACTATGGGGCCAGGGGCCGGAACATTCAGTACTTC. Encoded protein: CASSDYGARGRNIQYF.

The V gene is TRBV29-1, the J gene TRBJ2-7; the match to TRBD2 covers 14 bases. The CDR3 extends over 16 amino acids. Germline CDR1 and CDR2: SQVTM and ANQGSEA. The V gene end was trimmed by 4 bases and the J gene end by 2 bases; junction bases not matched to a gene: 7. The CDR3 is CSVAGTSGRDTYEQYF. DNA for the CDR3: TGCAGCGTTGCCGGGACTAGCGGGAGAGACACCTACGAGCAGTACTTC.

On this clone: Its ends do not fully match the called genes, so a read error is possible. This rearrangement joins TRBV7-9 to TRBJ2-1; D not certain. CDR1 and CDR2 (germline): SEHNR, FQNEAQ (reference sequence). The CDR3 has 14 residues. CDR3 nucleotide sequence: TGTGCCAGCAGATTAGTCATGCCTTCGGGTGAGCAGTTCTTC. It is translated as CASRLVMPSGEQFF.